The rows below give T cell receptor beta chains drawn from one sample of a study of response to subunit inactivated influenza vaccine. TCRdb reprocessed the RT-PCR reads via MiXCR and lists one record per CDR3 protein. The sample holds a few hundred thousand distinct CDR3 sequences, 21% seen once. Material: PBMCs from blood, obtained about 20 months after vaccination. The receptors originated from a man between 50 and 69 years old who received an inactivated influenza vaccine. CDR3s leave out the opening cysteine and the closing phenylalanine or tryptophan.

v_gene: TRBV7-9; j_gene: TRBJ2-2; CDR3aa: ASSSRNPGRAGELF
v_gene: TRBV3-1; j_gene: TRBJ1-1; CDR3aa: ASSPPLWTKMNTEAF
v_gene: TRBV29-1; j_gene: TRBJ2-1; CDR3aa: SVEKGTSGYNEQF
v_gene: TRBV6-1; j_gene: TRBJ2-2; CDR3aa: ASSVGRVGNTGELF
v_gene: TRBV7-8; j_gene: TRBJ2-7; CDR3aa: ASSKDLYEQY
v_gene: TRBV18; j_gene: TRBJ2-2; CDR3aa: ASSPQLTNTGELF
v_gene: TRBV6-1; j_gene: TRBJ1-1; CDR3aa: ARISLDDRGAVTEAF
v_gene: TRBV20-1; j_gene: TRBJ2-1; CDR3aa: SPRGGAHEQF
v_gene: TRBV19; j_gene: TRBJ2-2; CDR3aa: ASSLGQLNTGELF
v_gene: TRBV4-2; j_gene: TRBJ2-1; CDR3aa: ASRMVASGEPAYNEQF
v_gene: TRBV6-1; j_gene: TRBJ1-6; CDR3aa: ASSRTTYNSPLH
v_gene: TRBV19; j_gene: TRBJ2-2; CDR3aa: ASGVLVGSGELF
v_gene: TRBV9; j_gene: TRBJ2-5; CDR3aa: ASSVESGFQETQY
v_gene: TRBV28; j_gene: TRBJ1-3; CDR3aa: ASRTGIGNTIY
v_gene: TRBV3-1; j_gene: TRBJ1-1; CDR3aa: ASSQEIGREGEAF
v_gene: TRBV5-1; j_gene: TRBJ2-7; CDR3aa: ASSPPGLGLYEQY
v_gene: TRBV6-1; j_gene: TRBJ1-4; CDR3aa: ASRITATNEKLF
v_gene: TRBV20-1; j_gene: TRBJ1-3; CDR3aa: SARATGSSGNTIY
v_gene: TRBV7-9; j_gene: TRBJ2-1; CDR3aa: ASSFTVAGLNEQF
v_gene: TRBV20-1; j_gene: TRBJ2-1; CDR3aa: SARTGRGSNEQF
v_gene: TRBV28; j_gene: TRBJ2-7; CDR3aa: ASRQGSSYEQY
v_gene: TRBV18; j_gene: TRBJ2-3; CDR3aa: ASSLYGPSTDTQY
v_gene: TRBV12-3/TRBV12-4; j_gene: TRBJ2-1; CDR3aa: ASSLSSGKNEQF
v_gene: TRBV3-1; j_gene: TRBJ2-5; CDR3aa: ASSQYGTGETQY
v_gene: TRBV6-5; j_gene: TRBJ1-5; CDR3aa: ASSDSAEGQPQH
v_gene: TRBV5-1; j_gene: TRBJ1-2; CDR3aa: ASSLVLPRRGNYGYT